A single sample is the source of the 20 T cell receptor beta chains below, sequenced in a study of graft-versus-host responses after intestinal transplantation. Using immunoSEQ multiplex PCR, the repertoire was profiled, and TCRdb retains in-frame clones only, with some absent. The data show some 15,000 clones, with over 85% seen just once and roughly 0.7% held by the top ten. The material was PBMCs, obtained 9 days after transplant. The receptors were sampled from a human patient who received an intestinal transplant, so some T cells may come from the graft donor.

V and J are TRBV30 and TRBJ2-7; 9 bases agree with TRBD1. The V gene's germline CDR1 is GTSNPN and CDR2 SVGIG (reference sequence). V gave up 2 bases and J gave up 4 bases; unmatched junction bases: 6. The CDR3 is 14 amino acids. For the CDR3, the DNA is TGTGCCTGGAGTTATGGGACAGGGCCGTACGAGCAGTACTTC. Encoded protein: CAWSYGTGPYEQYF. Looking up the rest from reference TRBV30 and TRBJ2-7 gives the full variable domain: SQTIHQWPATLVQPVGSPLSLECTVEGTSNPNLYWYRQAAGRGLQLLFYSVGIGQISSEVPQNLSASRPQDRQFILSSKKLLLSDSGFYLCAWSYGTGPYEQYFGPGTRLTVT.

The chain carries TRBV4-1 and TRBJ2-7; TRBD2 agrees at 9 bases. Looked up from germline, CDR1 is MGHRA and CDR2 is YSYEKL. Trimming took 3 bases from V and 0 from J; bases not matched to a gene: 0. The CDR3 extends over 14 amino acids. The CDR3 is CASSQGLASYEQYF. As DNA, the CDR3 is TGCGCCAGCAGCCAGGGACTAGCCTCCTACGAGCAGTACTTC.

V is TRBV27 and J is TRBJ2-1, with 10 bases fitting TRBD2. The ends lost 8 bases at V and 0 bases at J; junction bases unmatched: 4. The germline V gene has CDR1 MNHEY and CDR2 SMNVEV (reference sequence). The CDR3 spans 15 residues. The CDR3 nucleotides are TGTGCCAGCCAAGCGGGAGGGCCCTCCTACAATGAGCAGTTCTTC. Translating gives CASQAGGPSYNEQFF.

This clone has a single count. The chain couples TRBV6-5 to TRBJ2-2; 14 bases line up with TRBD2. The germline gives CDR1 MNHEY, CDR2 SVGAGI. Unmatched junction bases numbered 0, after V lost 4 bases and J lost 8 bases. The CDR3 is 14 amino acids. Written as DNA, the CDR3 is TGTGCCAGCAGTTGGACTAGCGGGAGGGGGGAGCTGTTTTTT. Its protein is CASSWTSGRGELFF.

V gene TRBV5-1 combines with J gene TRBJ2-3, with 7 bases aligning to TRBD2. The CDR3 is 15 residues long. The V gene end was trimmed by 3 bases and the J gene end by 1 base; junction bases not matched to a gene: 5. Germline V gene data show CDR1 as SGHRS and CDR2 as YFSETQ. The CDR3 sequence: CASSWEGWGTDTQYF. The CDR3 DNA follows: TGCGCCAGCAGCTGGGAGGGGTGGGGCACAGATACGCAGTATTTT.

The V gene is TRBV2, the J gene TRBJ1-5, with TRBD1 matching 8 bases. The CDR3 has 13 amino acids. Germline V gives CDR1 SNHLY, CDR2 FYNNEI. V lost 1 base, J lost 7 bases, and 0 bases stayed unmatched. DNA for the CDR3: TGTGCCAGCAGTGAAGGGGACAGGCAGCCCCAGCATTTT. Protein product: CASSEGDRQPQHF.

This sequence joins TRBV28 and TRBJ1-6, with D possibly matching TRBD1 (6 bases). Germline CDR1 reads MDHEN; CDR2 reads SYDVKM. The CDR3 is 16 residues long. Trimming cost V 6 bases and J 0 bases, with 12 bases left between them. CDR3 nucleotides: TGTGCCAGCAGCCAAGGGGGGATCTCCTATAATTCACCCCTCCACTTT. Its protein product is CASSQGGISYNSPLHF.

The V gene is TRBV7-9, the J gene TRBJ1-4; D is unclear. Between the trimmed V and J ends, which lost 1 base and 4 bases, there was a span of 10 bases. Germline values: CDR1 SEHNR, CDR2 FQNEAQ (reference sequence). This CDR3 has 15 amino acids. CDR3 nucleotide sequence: TGTGCCAGCAGCTTAGAGGCAGGCCGTAATGAAAAACTGTTTTTT. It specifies CASSLEAGRNEKLFF.

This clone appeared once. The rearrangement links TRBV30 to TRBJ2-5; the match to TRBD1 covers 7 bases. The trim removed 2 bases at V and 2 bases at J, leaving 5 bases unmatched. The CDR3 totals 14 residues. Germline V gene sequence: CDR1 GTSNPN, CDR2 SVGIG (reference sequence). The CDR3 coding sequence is TGTGCCTGGAGTCGGACAGGCCTTCAAGAGACCCAGTACTTC. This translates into CAWSRTGLQETQYF.

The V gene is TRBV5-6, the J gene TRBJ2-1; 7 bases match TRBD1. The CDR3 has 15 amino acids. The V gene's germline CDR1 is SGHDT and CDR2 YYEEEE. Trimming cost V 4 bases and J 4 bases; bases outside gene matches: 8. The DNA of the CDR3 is TGTGCCAGCAGCCCCCGGGACAGAAGATACAATGAGCAGTTCTTC. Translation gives CASSPRDRRYNEQFF.

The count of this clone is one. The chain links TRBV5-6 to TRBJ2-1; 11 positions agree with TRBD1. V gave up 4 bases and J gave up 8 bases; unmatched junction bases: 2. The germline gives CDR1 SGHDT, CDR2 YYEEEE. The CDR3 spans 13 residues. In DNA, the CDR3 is TGTGCCAGCAGCCAGGGACAGGGGGATGAGCAGTTCTTC. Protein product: CASSQGQGDEQFF.

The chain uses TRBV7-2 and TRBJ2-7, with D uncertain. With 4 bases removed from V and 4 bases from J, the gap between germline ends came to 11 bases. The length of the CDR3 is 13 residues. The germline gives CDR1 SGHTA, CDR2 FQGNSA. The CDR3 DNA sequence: TGTGCCAGCAGCTCTCTTCCCGTTTACGAGCAGTACTTC. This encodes CASSSLPVYEQYF.

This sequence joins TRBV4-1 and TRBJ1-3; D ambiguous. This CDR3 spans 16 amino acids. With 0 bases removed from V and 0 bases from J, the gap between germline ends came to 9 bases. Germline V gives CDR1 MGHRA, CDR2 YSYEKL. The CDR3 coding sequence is TGCGCCAGCAGCCAAGACGACATGAGCTCTGGAAACACCATATATTTT. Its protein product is CASSQDDMSSGNTIYF.

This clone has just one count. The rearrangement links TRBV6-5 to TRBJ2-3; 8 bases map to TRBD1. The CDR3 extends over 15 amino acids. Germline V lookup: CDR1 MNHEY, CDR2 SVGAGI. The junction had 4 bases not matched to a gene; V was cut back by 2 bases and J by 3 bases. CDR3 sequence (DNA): TGTGCCAGCAGTTACCGACAGGGGTGGACAGATACGCAGTATTTT. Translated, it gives CASSYRQGWTDTQYF.

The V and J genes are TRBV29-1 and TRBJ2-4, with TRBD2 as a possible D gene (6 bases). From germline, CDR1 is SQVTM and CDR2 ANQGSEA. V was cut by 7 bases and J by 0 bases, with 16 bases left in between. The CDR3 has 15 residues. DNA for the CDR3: TGCAGCGCGGAGGCGGGGAGTTTAGCCAAAAACATTCAGTACTTC. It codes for CSAEAGSLAKNIQYF. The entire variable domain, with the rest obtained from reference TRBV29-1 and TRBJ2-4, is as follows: SAVISQKPSRDICQRGTSLTIQCQVDSQVTMMFWYRQQPGQSLTLIATANQGSEATYESGFVIDKFPISRPNLTFSTLTVSNMSPEDSSIYLCSAEAGSLAKNIQYFGAGTRLSVL.

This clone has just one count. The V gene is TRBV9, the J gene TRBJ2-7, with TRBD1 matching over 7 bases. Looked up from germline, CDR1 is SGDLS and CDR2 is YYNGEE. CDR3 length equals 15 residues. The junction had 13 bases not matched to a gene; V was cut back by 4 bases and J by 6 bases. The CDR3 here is CASSPRTGSGTEQYF. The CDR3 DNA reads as TGTGCCAGCAGCCCTCGGACAGGCTCGGGGACCGAGCAGTACTTC.

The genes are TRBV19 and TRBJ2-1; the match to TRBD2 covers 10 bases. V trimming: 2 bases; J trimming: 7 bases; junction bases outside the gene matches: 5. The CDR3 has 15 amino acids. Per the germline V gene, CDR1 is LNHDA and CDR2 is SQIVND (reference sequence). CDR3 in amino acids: CASSIFLAGVNEQFF. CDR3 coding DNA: TGTGCCAGTAGTATATTCCTAGCGGGAGTTAATGAGCAGTTCTTC. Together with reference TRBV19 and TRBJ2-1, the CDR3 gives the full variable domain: DGGITQSPKYLFRKEGQNVTLSCEQNLNHDAMYWYRQDPGQGLRLIYYSQIVNDFQKGDIAEGYSVSREKKESFPLTVTSAQKNPTAFYLCASSIFLAGVNEQFFGPGTRLTVL.

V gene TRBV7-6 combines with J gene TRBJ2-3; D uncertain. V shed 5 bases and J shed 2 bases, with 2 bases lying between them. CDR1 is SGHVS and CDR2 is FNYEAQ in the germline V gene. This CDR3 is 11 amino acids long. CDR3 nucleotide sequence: TGTGCCAGCAGCCTCACAGATACGCAGTATTTT. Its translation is CASSLTDTQYF.

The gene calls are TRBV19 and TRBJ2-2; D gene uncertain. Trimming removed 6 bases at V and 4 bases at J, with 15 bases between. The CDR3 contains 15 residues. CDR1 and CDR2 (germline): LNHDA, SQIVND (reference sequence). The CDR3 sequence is CASSPAGSGTGELFF. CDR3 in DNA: TGTGCCAGTAGCCCCGCTGGGTCGGGCACCGGGGAGCTGTTTTTT.

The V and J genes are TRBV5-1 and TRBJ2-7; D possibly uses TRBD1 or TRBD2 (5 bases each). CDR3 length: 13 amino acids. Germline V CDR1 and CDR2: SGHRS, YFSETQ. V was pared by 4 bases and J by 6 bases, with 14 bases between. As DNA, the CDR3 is TGCGCCAGCAGCCCCGGGGCCGTCCCCGAGCAGTACTTC. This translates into CASSPGAVPEQYF.